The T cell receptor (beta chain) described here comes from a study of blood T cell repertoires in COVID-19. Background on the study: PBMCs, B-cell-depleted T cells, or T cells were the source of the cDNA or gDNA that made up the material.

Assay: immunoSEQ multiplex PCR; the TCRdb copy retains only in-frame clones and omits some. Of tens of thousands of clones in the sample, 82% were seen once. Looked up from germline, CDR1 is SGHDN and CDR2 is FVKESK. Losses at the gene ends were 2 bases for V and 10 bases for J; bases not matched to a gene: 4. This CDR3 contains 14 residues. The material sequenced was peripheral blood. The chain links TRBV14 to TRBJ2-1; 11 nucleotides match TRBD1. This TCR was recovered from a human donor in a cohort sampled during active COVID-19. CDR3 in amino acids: CASSQNGQGAEQFF. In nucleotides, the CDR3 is TGTGCCAGCAGCCAAAACGGACAGGGGGCCGAGCAGTTCTTC. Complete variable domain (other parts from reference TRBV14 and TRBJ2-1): EAGVTQFPSHSVIEKGQTVTLRCDPISGHDNLYWYRRVMGKEIKFLLHFVKESKQDESGMPNNRFLAERTGGTYSTLKVQPAELEDSGVYFCASSQNGQGAEQFFGPGTRLTVL.